Presented here are 13 T cell receptor beta chains from one specimen sequenced in a study of tumor and adjacent non-tumor tissue in lung cancer. No cell sorting was done before RNA was extracted from the tissue. The normal lung tissue was taken more than 3 cm from the tumor edge. Three rounds of nested PCR, following a modified ARM-PCR protocol, produced the TCRbeta library. TCRdb fed the multiplex PCR reads into MiXCR, producing one record per CDR3 protein. The sample lists about 86,000 distinct CDR3 sequences; about 77% were seen once. Sequences were obtained from distant non-tumor lung tissue. These receptors originate from a woman in her 50s with non-small cell lung cancer.

A note on this clonotype: The conserved closing phenylalanine or tryptophan is absent in this CDR3, likely reflecting a read error. The V call is TRBV11-2, the J call TRBJ2-7; D is undetermined. This CDR3 is built from 15 residues. Germline V gene data show CDR1 as SGHAT and CDR2 as FQNNGV. The CDR3 sequence: CASSLEPDSISTQYY. The DNA for the CDR3 is TGTGCCAGTAGCTTAGAACCTGACTCTATCTCGACGCAGTACTAC.

About this clonotype: Its ends do not fully match the called genes, so a read error is possible. The genes are TRBV4-1 and TRBJ2-3; 12 bases match TRBD2. The germline CDR1 and CDR2 sequences are MGHRA and YSYEKL. The CDR3 length is 21 residues. This CDR3 is CAGSQGYLAGGHTVPPDTQYF. The CDR3 nucleotides are TGCGCCGGCAGCCAGGGCTACCTAGCGGGAGGGCACACCGTACCGCCAGATACGCAGTATTTT.

This clonotype is a singleton in its sample. The CDR3 does not end in the conserved phenylalanine or tryptophan, so this is likely a read error. The V gene is TRBV30, the J gene TRBJ1-3, with 7 bases that match TRBD1. The CDR3 covers 11 residues. Germline CDR1 and CDR2: GTSNPN and SVGIG (reference sequence). CDR3 DNA: TGTGTCTCGGGACAGGGAAACACCATATATCTT. Translated: CVSGQGNTIYL.

For this clonotype: A clone one base away is much larger, so this may be a read error. The chain has TRBV28 and TRBJ1-1; no reliable D call. This CDR3 is built from 15 residues. V was cut by 2 bases and J by 4 bases, with 14 bases left in between. Germline CDR1 is MDHEN and CDR2 is SYDVKM. The CDR3 loop is CASSLVVPGGTEAFF. CDR3 bases: TGTGCCAGCAGTTTAGTTGTGCCGGGCGGCACTGAAGCTTTCTTT.

Worth noting for this clonotype: This could be a read error, since a much larger clone is one nucleotide away. The V call is TRBV20-1, the J call TRBJ2-1; 7 bases agree with TRBD2. Germline V lookup: CDR1 DFQATT, CDR2 SNEGSKA (reference sequence). The CDR3 has 16 residues. CDR3 region: CSASWLAERGYNEQLF. CDR3 nucleotides: TGCAGTGCTAGTTGGTTGGCCGAGCGGGGCTACAATGAGCAGCTCTTC.

Comments on this clonotype: A read error is likely, as this CDR3 ends without the conserved phenylalanine or tryptophan. V usage is TRBV5-4 and J usage is TRBJ2-7, with 14 bases that match TRBD2. V dropped 4 bases and J dropped 7; count of bases not matched to a gene: 7. Germline V gene data show CDR1 as SGHNT and CDR2 as YYREEE (reference sequence). The CDR3 totals 15 residues. In nucleotides, the CDR3 is TGTGCCAGCAGCCGCGGACTAGCGGGAGGTGGTGAGCAGTACATC. Translation gives CASSRGLAGGGEQYI.

This clonotype was seen a few times. The CDR3 reads CASSPPSGRAHEQYF. The CDR3 nucleotides read TGTGCCAGCAGTCCCCCTAGCGGGAGGGCCCACGAGCAGTACTTC. The gene calls are TRBV28 and TRBJ2-7; 12 bases are a match to TRBD2. The CDR3 loop spans 15 amino acids. After removal of 5 bases from V and 5 bases from J, the junction contained 7 bases not matched to a gene. Per germline, CDR1 MDHEN and CDR2 SYDVKM.

The rearrangement links TRBV19 to TRBJ1-1; D unclear. The CDR3 spans 13 residues. V lost 7 bases and J lost 4, with 13 bases in between. Per the germline V gene, CDR1 is LNHDA and CDR2 is SQIVND (reference sequence). This chain's CDR3 is CASTPPLSTEAFF. Written as DNA, the CDR3 is TGTGCCAGTACTCCGCCTTTGAGCACTGAAGCTTTCTTT.

With respect to this clonotype: One end of the junction fails to match germline, which may point to a read error. This chain uses TRBV6-5 with TRBJ2-3; D is perhaps TRBD2 (5 bases). This CDR3 contains 16 residues. Germline V gene sequence: CDR1 MNHEY, CDR2 SVGAGI. In nucleotides, the CDR3 is TGTGTCAGCAGTCCCCCGCGGCCGAGAGCGGCAGATACGCAGTATTTT. Translating gives CVSSPPRPRAADTQYF.

A remark on this clonotype: Germline and junction disagree at one end, which may indicate a read error. The genes are TRBV6-1 and TRBJ1-5; D may be TRBD1 (6 bases). The CDR3 extends over 14 amino acids. From germline, CDR1 is MNHNS and CDR2 SASEGT. The CDR3 DNA follows: TGCGCCAGCGCCCTGACAGGAGGCAATCAGCCCCAGCATTTT. It is translated as CASALTGGNQPQHF.

This CDR3 reads CASSQDLGHSYEQYF. In DNA form, the CDR3 reads TGCGCCAGCAGCCAAGATCTAGGACATTCATACGAGCAGTACTTC. The chain has TRBV4-1 and TRBJ2-7; TRBD1 might be the D (5 bases). CDR1 and CDR2 from the germline V gene are MGHRA and YSYEKL. V was pared by 0 bases and J by 4 bases, with 13 bases between. This CDR3 is 15 amino acids long.

This clonotype was observed at least ten times. The chain joins TRBV5-6 to TRBJ2-1; maybe TRBD2 (6 bases). In germline, CDR1 is SGHDT, CDR2 YYEEEE. CDR3 length equals 16 residues. The ends were cut back, 0 bases at V and 6 bases at J, with 16 bases in the middle. The CDR3 nucleotides are TGTGCCAGCAGCTTGGGTGGGGGGACTTGGGGCAATGAGCAGTTCTTC. Translating it yields CASSLGGGTWGNEQFF.

The genes are TRBV20-1 and TRBJ1-5, with TRBD1 matching over 11 bases. CDR3 length equals 15 residues. CDR1 is DFQATT and CDR2 is SNEGSKA in the germline V gene (reference sequence). The J segment lost 9 bases and the V segment lost 7 bases, leaving 14 bases of the junction unmatched. The CDR3 loop reads CSDSPGTGGLPPQHF. The CDR3 DNA sequence: TGCAGTGATAGCCCCGGGACAGGGGGTCTTCCGCCCCAGCATTTT.